This T cell receptor beta chain came from a study of Tregs in tolerant kidney transplant recipients. Data came from immunoSEQ multiplex PCR; TCRdb stores just in-frame clones and leaves some out. This sample contains 2,000 or so clones. Study-wide results and caveats: Changing PCR primers prevented nucleotide comparison between some patients' samples. Donor-specific Treg expansion exceeded global Treg expansion in tolerant patients, suggesting antigen drive.

The germline gives CDR1 SGHRS, CDR2 YFSETQ. The CDR3 extends over 21 amino acids. Unmatched junction bases numbered 16, after V lost 2 bases and J lost 0 bases. CFSE-labeled recipient PBMCs were cultured approximately 6 days with irradiated graft donor PBMCs, then FACS-sorted. Of note for this clone: Its antigen remains unknown. The CDR3 end is not reached by the read, which stops 3 residues before it; the germline J gene fills it in.

The V and J genes are TRBV5-1 and TRBJ2-3; 12 bases align to TRBD1. The clonotype originates from a human patient who received a combined kidney and bone marrow transplant. The input for sequencing was CD8+ T cells from blood cultured with allogeneic cells, taken before the transplant. The CDR3 bases that were read are TGCGCCAGCAGCTTATCCCCTACCGGGACAGGGGGCCCCCGTAGCACAGATACG. As protein: CASSLSPTGTGGPRSTDT. The entire CDR3 protein is CASSLSPTGTGGPRSTDTQYF.